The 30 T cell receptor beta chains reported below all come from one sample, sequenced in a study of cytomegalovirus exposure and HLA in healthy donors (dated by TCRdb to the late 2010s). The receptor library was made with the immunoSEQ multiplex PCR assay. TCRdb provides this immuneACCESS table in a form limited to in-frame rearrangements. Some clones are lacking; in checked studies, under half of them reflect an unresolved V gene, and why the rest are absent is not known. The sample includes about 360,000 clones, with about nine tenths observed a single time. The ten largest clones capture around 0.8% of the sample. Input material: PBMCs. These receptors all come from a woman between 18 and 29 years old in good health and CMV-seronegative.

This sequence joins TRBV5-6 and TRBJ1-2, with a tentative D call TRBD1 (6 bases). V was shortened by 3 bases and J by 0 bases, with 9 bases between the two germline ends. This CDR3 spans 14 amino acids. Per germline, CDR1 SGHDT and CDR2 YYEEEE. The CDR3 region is CASSSGGSNYGYTF. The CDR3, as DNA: TGTGCCAGCAGCTCTGGGGGCTCTAACTATGGCTACACCTTC.

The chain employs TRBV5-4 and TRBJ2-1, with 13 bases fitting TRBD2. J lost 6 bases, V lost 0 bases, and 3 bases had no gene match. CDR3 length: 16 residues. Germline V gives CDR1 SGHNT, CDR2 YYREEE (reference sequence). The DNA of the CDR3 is TGTGCCAGCAGCTTGGGGGGACTAGCGGGGTTCAATGAGCAGTTCTTC. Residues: CASSLGGLAGFNEQFF.

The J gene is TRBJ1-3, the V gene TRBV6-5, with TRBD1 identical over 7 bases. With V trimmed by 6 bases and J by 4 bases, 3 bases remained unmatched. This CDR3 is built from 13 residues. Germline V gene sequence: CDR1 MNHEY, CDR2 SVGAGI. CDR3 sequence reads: CASRTGLGNTIYF. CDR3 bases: TGTGCCAGCAGGACAGGGTTAGGAAACACCATATATTTT.

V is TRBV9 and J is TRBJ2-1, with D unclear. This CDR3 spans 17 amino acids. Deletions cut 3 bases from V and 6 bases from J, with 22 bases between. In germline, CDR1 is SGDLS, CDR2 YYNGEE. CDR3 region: CASSGDPENFFRNEQFF. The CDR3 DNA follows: TGTGCCAGCAGCGGCGATCCCGAGAACTTCTTTCGCAATGAGCAGTTCTTC.

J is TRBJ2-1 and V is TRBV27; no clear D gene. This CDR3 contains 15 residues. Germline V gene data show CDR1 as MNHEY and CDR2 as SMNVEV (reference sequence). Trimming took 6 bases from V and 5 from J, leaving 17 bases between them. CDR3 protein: CASRLGGTLDNEQFF. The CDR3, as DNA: TGTGCCAGCAGATTAGGCGGAACACTCGACAATGAGCAGTTCTTC.

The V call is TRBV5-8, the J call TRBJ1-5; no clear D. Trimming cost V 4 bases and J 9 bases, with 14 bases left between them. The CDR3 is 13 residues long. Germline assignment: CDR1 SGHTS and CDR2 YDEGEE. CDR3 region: CASSQSELGPQHF. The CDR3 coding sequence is TGTGCCAGCAGCCAGTCGGAGCTGGGGCCCCAGCATTTT.

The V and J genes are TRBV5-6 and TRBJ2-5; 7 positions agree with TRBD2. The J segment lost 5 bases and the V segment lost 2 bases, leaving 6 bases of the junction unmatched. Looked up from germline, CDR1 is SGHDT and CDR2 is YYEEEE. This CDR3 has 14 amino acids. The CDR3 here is CASSFWGGRETQYF. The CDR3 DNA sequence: TGTGCCAGCAGCTTCTGGGGGGGAAGGGAGACCCAGTACTTC.

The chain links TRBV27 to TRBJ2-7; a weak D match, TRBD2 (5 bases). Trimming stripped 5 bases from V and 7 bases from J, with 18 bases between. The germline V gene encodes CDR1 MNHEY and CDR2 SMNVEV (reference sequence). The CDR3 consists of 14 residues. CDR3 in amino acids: CASSLGPRAGEQYF. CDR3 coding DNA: TGTGCCAGCAGTCTCGGGCCCCGGGCGGGTGAGCAGTACTTC.

In DNA form, the CDR3 reads TGTGCCAGCAGTACCCCGGGACAGATGAACACCGGGGAGCTGTTTTTT. The encoded protein is CASSTPGQMNTGELFF. The chain joins TRBV27 to TRBJ2-2; 7 nucleotides agree with TRBD1. Per the germline V gene, CDR1 is MNHEY and CDR2 is SMNVEV (reference sequence). CDR3 size: 16 residues. V shed 5 bases, J shed 1 base, and the junction held 7 bases outside the gene matches.

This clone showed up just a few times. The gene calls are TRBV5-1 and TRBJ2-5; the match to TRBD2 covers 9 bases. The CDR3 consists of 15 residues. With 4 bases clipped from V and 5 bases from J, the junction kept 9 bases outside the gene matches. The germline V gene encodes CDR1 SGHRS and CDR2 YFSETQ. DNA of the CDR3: TGCGCCAGCAGCGGTATAGCGGGAGCTGCCGAGACCCAGTACTTC. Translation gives CASSGIAGAAETQYF.

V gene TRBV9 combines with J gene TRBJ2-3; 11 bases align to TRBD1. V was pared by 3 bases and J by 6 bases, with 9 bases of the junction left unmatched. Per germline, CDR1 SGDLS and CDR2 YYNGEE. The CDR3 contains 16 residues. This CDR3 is CASSDPPGQGVDTQYF. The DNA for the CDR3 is TGTGCCAGCAGCGACCCCCCGGGACAGGGGGTTGATACGCAGTATTTT.

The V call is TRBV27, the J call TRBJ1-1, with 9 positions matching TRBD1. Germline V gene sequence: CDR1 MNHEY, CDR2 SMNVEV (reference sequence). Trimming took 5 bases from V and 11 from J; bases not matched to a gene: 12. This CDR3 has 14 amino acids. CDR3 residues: CASSAGTGPPEAFF. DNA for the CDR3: TGTGCCAGCAGTGCCGGGACAGGGCCACCGGAGGCTTTCTTT.

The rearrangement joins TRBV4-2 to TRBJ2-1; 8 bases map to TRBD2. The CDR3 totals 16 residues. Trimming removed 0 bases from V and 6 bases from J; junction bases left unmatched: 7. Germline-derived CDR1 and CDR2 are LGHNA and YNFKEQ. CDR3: CASSQDPSGGANEQFF. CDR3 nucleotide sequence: TGTGCCAGCAGCCAAGATCCCTCCGGGGGGGCCAATGAGCAGTTCTTC.

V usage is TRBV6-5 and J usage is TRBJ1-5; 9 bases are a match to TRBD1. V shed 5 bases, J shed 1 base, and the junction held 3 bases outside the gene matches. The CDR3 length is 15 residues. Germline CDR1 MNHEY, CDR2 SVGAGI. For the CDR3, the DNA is TGTGCCAGCAGTCCGGACAGGGGAAGCAATCAGCCCCAGCATTTT. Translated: CASSPDRGSNQPQHF.

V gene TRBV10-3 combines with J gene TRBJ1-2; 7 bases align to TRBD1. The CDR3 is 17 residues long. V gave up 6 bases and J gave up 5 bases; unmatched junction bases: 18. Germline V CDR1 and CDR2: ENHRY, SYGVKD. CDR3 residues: CAIRGGMYGTADYGYTF. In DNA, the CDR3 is TGTGCCATCAGGGGGGGTATGTACGGGACAGCGGATTATGGCTACACCTTC.

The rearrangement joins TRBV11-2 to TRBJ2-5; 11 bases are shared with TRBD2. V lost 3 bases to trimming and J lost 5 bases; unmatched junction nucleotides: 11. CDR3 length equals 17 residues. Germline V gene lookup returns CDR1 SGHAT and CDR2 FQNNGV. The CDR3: CASSFLKTSGERETQYF. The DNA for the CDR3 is TGTGCCAGCAGCTTTCTTAAGACTAGCGGGGAGCGGGAGACCCAGTACTTC.

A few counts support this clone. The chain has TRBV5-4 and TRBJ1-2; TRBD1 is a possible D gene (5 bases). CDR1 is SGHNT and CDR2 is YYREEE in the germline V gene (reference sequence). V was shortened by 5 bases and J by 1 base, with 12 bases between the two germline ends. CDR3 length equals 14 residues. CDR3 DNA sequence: TGTGCCAGCAGATATGGGACTTTTAACTATGGCTACACCTTC. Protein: CASRYGTFNYGYTF.

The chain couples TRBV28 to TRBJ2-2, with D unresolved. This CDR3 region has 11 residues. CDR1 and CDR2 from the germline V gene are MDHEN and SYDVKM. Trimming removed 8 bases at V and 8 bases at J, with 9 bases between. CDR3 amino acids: CASGHSGELFF. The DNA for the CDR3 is TGTGCCAGCGGGCATTCAGGGGAGCTGTTTTTT. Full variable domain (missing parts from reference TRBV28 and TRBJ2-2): DVKVTQSSRYLVKRTGEKVFLECVQDMDHENMFWYRQDPGLGLRLIYFSYDVKMKEKGDIPEGYSVSREKKERFSLILESASTNQTSMYLCASGHSGELFFGEGSRLTVL.

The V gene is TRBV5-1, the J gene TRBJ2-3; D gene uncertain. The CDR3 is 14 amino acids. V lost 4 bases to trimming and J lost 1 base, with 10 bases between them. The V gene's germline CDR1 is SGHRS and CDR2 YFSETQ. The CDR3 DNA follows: TGCGCCAGCAGCCTGACTGTAGGCACAGATACGCAGTATTTT. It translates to CASSLTVGTDTQYF.

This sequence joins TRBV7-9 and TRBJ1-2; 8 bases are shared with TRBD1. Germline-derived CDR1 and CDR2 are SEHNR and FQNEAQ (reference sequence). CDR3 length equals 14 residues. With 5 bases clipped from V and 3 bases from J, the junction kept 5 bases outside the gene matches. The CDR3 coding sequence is TGTGCCAGCAGCCGACAGGGGAGTGACTATGGCTACACCTTC. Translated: CASSRQGSDYGYTF. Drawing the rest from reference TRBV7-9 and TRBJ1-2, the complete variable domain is DTGVSQNPRHKITKRGQNVTFRCDPISEHNRLYWYRQTLGQGPEFLTYFQNEAQLEKSRLLSDRFSAERPKGSFSTLEIQRTEQGDSAMYLCASSRQGSDYGYTFGSGTRLTVV.

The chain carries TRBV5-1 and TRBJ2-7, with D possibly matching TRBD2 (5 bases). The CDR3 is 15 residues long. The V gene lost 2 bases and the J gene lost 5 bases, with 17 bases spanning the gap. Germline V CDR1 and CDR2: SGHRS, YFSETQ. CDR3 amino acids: CASSLIPGDDDEQYF. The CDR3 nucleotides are TGCGCCAGCAGCTTAATCCCCGGGGATGACGACGAGCAGTACTTC.

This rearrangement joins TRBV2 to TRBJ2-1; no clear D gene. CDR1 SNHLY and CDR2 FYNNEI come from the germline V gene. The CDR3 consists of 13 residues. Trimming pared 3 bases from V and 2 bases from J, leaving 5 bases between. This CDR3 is CASSDTAYNEQFF. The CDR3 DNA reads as TGTGCCAGCAGTGACACAGCCTACAATGAGCAGTTCTTC. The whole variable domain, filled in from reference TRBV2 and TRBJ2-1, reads EPEVTQTPSHQVTQMGQEVILRCVPISNHLYFYWYRQILGQKVEFLVSFYNNEISEKSEIFDDQFSVERPDGSNFTLKIRSTKLEDSAMYFCASSDTAYNEQFFGPGTRLTVL.

CDR3 residues: CASAVNQETQYF. The CDR3 DNA sequence: TGTGCCAGCGCAGTAAACCAAGAGACCCAGTACTTC. The chain employs TRBV6-6 and TRBJ2-5, with D unclear. The germline V gene encodes CDR1 MNHNY and CDR2 SVGAGI (reference sequence). Trimming took 8 bases from V and 0 from J, leaving 7 bases between them. This CDR3 comprises 12 residues.

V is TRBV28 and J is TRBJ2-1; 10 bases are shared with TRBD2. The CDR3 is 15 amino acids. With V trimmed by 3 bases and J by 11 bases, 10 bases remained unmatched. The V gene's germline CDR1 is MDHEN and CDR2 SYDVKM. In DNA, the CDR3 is TGTGCCAGCAGTTTTCAGCGGGGGGGATTTTTTCAGCAGTTCTTC. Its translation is CASSFQRGGFFQQFF.

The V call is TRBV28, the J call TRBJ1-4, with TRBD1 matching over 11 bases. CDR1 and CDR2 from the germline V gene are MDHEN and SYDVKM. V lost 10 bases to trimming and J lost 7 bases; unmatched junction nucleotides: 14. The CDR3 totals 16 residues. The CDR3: CATSFEAGTGGEKLFF. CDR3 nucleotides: TGTGCCACCTCTTTCGAGGCCGGGACAGGGGGTGAAAAACTGTTTTTT.

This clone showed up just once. This chain's CDR3 is CASSDATGVGTGELFF. The CDR3 coding sequence is TGTGCCAGCAGCGACGCGACGGGGGTCGGCACCGGGGAGCTGTTTTTT. The V gene is TRBV11-2, the J gene TRBJ2-2, with D tentatively TRBD2 (6 bases). Germline values: CDR1 SGHAT, CDR2 FQNNGV. The CDR3 extends over 16 amino acids. The V end was cut by 5 bases, the J end by 4 bases, with 17 bases between.

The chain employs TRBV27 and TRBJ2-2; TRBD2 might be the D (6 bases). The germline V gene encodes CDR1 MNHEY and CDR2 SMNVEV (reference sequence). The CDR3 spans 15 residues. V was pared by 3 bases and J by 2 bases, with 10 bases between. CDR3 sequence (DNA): TGTGCCAGCAGTTTGTATAGCGGCAACACCGGGGAGCTGTTTTTT. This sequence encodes CASSLYSGNTGELFF.

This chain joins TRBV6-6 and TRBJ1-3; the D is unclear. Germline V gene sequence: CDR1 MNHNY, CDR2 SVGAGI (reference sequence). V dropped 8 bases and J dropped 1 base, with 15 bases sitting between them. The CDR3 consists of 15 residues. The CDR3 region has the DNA TGTGCCAGCCTGAGGGTTCCAGCATCTGGAAACACCATATATTTT. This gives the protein CASLRVPASGNTIYF.

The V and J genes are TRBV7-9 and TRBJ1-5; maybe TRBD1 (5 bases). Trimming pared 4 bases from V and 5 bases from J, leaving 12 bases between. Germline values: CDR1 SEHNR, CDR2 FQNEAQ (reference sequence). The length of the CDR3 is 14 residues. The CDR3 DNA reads TGTGCCAGCAGCTCTGACAGATCGTATCAGCCCCAGCATTTT. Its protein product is CASSSDRSYQPQHF.

The DNA of the CDR3 is TGTGCCAGCTCCCAGGGGGCCCTAAACACTGAAGCTTTCTTT. Translated: CASSQGALNTEAFF. V usage is TRBV6-5 and J usage is TRBJ1-1; TRBD1 agrees at 8 bases. In germline, CDR1 is MNHEY, CDR2 SVGAGI. The V gene end was trimmed by 8 bases and the J gene end by 2 bases; junction bases not matched to a gene: 7. The CDR3 totals 14 residues.